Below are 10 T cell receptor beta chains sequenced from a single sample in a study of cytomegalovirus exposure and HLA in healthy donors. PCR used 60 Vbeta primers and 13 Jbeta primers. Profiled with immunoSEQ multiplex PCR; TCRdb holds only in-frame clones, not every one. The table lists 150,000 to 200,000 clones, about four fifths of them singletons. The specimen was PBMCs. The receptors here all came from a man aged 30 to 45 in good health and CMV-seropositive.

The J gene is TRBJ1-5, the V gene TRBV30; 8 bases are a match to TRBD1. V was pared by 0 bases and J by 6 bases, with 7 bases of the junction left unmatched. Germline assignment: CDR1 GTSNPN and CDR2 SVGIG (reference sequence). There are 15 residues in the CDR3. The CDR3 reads CAWSVLGQGRQPQHF. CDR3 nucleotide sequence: TGTGCCTGGAGTGTACTAGGACAGGGCCGTCAGCCCCAGCATTTT. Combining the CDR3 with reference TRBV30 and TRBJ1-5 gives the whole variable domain SQTIHQWPATLVQPVGSPLSLECTVEGTSNPNLYWYRQAAGRGLQLLFYSVGIGQISSEVPQNLSASRPQDRQFILSSKKLLLSDSGFYLCAWSVLGQGRQPQHFGDGTRLSIL.

The CDR3 coding sequence is TGTGCCAGCAGCTTGGGCGGGAGCATTGGTTACGAGCAGTACTTC. Translated: CASSLGGSIGYEQYF. This sequence joins TRBV5-6 and TRBJ2-7, with 7 bases fitting TRBD2. The CDR3 spans 15 residues. After removal of 0 bases from V and 4 bases from J, the junction contained 7 bases not matched to a gene. Looked up from germline, CDR1 is SGHDT and CDR2 is YYEEEE.

This CDR3 reads CASSIGGTSADTQYF. In DNA form, the CDR3 reads TGTGCCAGTAGTATAGGAGGGACTAGCGCAGATACGCAGTATTTT. The chain is built from TRBV19 and TRBJ2-3; TRBD2 matches at 10 bases. Germline CDR1 LNHDA, CDR2 SQIVND (reference sequence). The V segment lost 1 base and the J segment 4 bases; nucleotides outside the gene matches: 2. The CDR3 runs 15 residues.

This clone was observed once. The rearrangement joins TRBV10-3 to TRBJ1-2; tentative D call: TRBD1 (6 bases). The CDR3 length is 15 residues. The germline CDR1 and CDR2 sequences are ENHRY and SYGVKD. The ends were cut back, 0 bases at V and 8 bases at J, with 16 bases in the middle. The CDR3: CAISESQDRRLGYTF. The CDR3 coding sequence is TGTGCCATCAGTGAGTCCCAGGACAGACGATTAGGCTACACCTTC.

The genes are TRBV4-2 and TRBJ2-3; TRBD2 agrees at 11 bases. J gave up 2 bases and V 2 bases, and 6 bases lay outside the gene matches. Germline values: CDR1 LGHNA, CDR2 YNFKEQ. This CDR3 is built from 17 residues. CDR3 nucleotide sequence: TGTGCCAGCAGCCAAACTCTAGCGGGAGGCCCCACAGATACGCAGTATTTT. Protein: CASSQTLAGGPTDTQYF.

CDR3 sequence (DNA): TGTGCCAGCAGTCAATCCCCGGGACAGGGGACAGATACGCAGTATTTT. Protein: CASSQSPGQGTDTQYF. The chain uses TRBV27 and TRBJ2-3; 10 bases are a match to TRBD1. The CDR3 extends over 16 amino acids. The V segment lost 5 bases and the J segment 3 bases; nucleotides outside the gene matches: 8. Germline V gene sequence: CDR1 MNHEY, CDR2 SMNVEV (reference sequence).

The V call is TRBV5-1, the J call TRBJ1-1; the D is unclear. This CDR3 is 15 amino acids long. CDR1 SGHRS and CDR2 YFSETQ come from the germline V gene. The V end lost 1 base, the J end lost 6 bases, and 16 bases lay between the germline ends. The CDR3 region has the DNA TGCGCCAGCAGCTTGCTCGTTGGGAGGGAAGCTGAAGCTTTCTTT. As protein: CASSLLVGREAEAFF.

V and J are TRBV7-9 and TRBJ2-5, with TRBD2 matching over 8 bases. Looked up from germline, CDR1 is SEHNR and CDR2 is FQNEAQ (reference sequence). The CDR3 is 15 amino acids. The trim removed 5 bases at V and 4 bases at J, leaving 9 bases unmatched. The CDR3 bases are TGTGCCAGCAGCCGGGGGGGGGCGGATCGAGAGACCCAGTACTTC. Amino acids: CASSRGGADRETQYF.

The CDR3 here is CSASVTDTQYF. The CDR3 nucleotides read TGCAGTGCATCGGTCACAGATACGCAGTATTTT. The V and J genes are TRBV20-1 and TRBJ2-3, with D uncertain. V was cut by 6 bases and J by 2 bases, with 6 bases left in between. The CDR3 spans 11 residues. Germline CDR1 is DFQATT and CDR2 is SNEGSKA (reference sequence).

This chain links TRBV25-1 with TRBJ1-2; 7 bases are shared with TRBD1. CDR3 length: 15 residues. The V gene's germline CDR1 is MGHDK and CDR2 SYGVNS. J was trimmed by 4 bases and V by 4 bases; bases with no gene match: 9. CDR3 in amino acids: CASSARNRGRYGYTF. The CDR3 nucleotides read TGTGCCAGCAGTGCCCGGAACAGGGGTCGCTATGGCTACACCTTC.